Listed here are 10 T cell receptor beta chains from one sample, sequenced in a study of shared clonotypes between healthy human individuals. Sequencing used immunoSEQ multiplex PCR; TCRdb keeps in-frame clones, though not all of them. The profile shows under 2,500,000 clones, about 94% of them singletons. The sample consisted of naive CD4+ T cells sorted from blood. The subset is: CD45RA+ positively selected. All receptors derive from a man aged 18 to 30 in good health.

The V and J genes are TRBV4-1 and TRBJ2-2; D call uncertain. V was clipped by 0 bases and J by 8 bases, with 13 bases between them. The CDR3 has 15 amino acids. Looked up from germline, CDR1 is MGHRA and CDR2 is YSYEKL. Written as DNA, the CDR3 is TGCGCCAGCAGCCAAGAGGGCCGGCTCTCGGGGGAGCTGTTTTTT. Its translation: CASSQEGRLSGELFF.

As to this clone: Within the sample, other DNA sequences also encode this same CDR3. The J gene is TRBJ1-2, the V gene TRBV6-6; no clear D gene. The V gene lost 0 bases and the J gene lost 5 bases, with 4 bases spanning the gap. The CDR3 covers 12 residues. The germline CDR1 and CDR2 sequences are MNHNY and SVGAGI (reference sequence). The CDR3 here is CASSYSGYGYTF. The CDR3 coding sequence is TGTGCCAGCAGTTACTCTGGTTATGGCTACACCTTC.

The chain is built from TRBV2 and TRBJ2-1; D remains ambiguous. The CDR3 runs to 11 residues. Trimming took off 5 bases at V and 9 bases at J, with 8 bases between the two ends. Germline V gene sequence: CDR1 SNHLY, CDR2 FYNNEI. CDR3 bases: TGTGCCAGCAGTCAAGAAGTTGAGCAGTTCTTC. Translating it yields CASSQEVEQFF.

The chain employs TRBV7-9 and TRBJ2-5; 7 bases are a match to TRBD1. This CDR3 has 16 residues. Germline CDR1 reads SEHNR; CDR2 reads FQNEAQ (reference sequence). The V and J ends lost 3 bases and 3 bases, in that order; junction bases with no gene match: 10. CDR3 DNA sequence: TGTGCCAGCAGCTTGGGTTCTGGACAGGTGAAAGAGACCCAGTACTTC. This gives the protein CASSLGSGQVKETQYF.

This chain joins TRBV11-2 and TRBJ1-2; D possibly corresponds to TRBD1 (6 bases). V dropped 5 bases and J dropped 5 bases, with 18 bases sitting between them. Germline CDR1 and CDR2: SGHAT and FQNNGV. The CDR3 runs 15 residues. CDR3 loop: CASSPGGGLGYGYTF. The CDR3 coding sequence is TGTGCCAGCAGCCCGGGAGGGGGGCTGGGGTATGGCTACACCTTC.

V is TRBV10-3 and J is TRBJ2-3; D tentatively reads TRBD1 or TRBD2 (5 bases each). Germline V gene data show CDR1 as ENHRY and CDR2 as SYGVKD. This CDR3 region has 14 residues. V lost 6 bases to trimming and J lost 4 bases, with 14 bases between them. The CDR3 spells CAISRGLGADTQYF. For the CDR3, the DNA is TGTGCCATCAGCCGCGGTCTGGGGGCAGATACGCAGTATTTT.

V is TRBV21-1 and J is TRBJ2-5; the DNA was not compared with TRBD1, the D call given in the table. TRBV21-1 is listed as a pseudogene. The CDR3 is 15 residues long. CDR3 loop: CASSKVTARQETQYF. DNA of the CDR3: TGTGCCAGCAGCAAAGTGACAGCCCGCCAAGAGACCCAGTACTTC.

The chain employs TRBV9 and TRBJ1-1; no definite D call. Germline CDR1 and CDR2: SGDLS and YYNGEE. The CDR3 sequence is 15 residues long. V lost 0 bases, J lost 3 bases, and 12 bases lay in between. In DNA form, the CDR3 reads TGTGCCAGCAGCGTAGCGGAGGGCTGGTACACTGAAGCTTTCTTT. Translating it yields CASSVAEGWYTEAFF.

The chain combines TRBV6-5 with TRBJ2-3, with D uncertain. The CDR3 length is 15 residues. Germline V gives CDR1 MNHEY, CDR2 SVGAGI. V was cut by 5 bases and J by 6 bases, with 18 bases left in between. DNA for the CDR3: TGTGCCAGCAGTCCCCTCAGGACCCAAGGGGATACGCAGTATTTT. It is translated as CASSPLRTQGDTQYF.

The chain is built from TRBV6-1 and TRBJ1-2, with D tentatively TRBD1 (6 bases). This CDR3 has 16 residues. The germline V gene encodes CDR1 MNHNS and CDR2 SASEGT. Between the trimmed V and J ends, which lost 1 base and 2 bases, there was a span of 14 bases. Here the CDR3 reads CASSEVTGAPNYGYTF. CDR3 DNA sequence: TGTGCCAGCAGTGAAGTCACGGGGGCGCCGAACTATGGCTACACCTTC.